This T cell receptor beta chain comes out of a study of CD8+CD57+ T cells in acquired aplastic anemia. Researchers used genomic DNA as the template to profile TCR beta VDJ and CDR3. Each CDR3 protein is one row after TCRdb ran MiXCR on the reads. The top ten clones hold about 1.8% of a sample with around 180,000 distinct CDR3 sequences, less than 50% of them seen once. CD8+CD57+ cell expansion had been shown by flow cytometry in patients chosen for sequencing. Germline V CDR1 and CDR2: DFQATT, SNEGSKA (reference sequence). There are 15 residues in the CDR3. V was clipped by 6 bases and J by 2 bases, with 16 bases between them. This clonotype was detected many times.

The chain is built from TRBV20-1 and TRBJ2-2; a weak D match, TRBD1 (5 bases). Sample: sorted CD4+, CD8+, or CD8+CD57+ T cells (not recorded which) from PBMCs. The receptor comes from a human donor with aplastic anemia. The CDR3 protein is CSAAGQGFNTGELFF. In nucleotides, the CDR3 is TGCAGTGCGGCTGGGCAGGGTTTCAACACCGGGGAGCTGTTTTTT.